This TCR beta chain was profiled in a study of shared clonotypes between healthy human individuals. About the research overall: The cohort had two women and a few men, ages 18 to 49.

Worth noting for this clone: Its antigen remains unknown.

Study results and caveats: Among several donors, approximately 5.4% of naive CD4 clonotypes were found in common.

The germline V and J ends were trimmed by 0 bases and 5 bases, with 5 bases remaining between them. The CDR3 is 13 residues long. Per germline, CDR1 SGDLS and CDR2 YYNGEE. Sequenced by immunoSEQ multiplex PCR; TCRdb stores in-frame clones only, minus some. Here the sample spans a few hundred thousand clones, roughly 97% being singletons. The gene calls are TRBV9 and TRBJ2-2; D not certain. The sequence derives from a woman aged 25-40 years in good health. Source material: naive CD4+ T cells sorted from blood. Subset denoted: CD45RA+ positively selected. For the CDR3, the DNA is TGTGCCAGCAGCGTAGTGCAGACCGGGGAGCTGTTTTTT. Its translation: CASSVVQTGELFF.